This T cell receptor beta chain emerged from a study of T cell responses to AZD1222 COVID-19 vaccine. Trimming removed 3 bases at V and 8 bases at J, with 16 bases between. Germline V lookup: CDR1 MNHEY, CDR2 SMNVEV (reference sequence). The CDR3 sequence is 15 residues long. The method was immunoSEQ multiplex PCR; TCRdb's version includes in-frame clones alone and lacks a portion of them. This sample has some 200,000 clones, with about 94% found just once. The sample was peripheral blood, taken 28 days after the second AZD1222 dose. The clonotype was recovered from an adult who received the AZD1222 COVID-19 vaccine. The gene calls are TRBV27 and TRBJ1-4; D may be TRBD1 (6 bases). The CDR3 loop reads CASSFGQPWGEKLFF. The CDR3 region has the DNA TGTGCCAGCAGTTTTGGACAGCCCTGGGGGGAAAAACTGTTTTTT.